The T cell receptor (beta chain) under discussion was sequenced for a study of T cell repertoires in cytomegalovirus infection. Broader study findings: Identification of carriers of CMV plus the relevant HLA was achieved through cumulative public TCR beta family frequency. In two of eight donors, the top clonotype was HLA-C-restricted CMV-specific.

With regard to this clonotype: Its antigen is currently unknown.

V shed 5 bases, J shed 6 bases, and the junction held 29 bases outside the gene matches. There are 22 residues in the CDR3. Germline CDR1 is MNHNY and CDR2 is SVGAGI (reference sequence). MiXCR was run by TCRdb on the reads, yielding one entry per CDR3 protein. The repertoire includes approximately 730,000 distinct CDR3 sequences, around 35% of them detected once, and around a sixth sits in the top ten. The clonotype was recovered from a human donor in good health (CMV status not recorded). Some clones in this sample may be carry-over from other donors' samples. The sequences come from cultured PBMCs, collected from culture after CMV antigen stimulation. The V call is TRBV6-6, the J call TRBJ2-3; 10 nucleotides agree with TRBD2. CDR3 DNA: TGTGCCAGCAGTGGATGGCTGGGGAGACTAGCGGGCGCCCCTTTAGTTTTGGATACGCAGTATTTT. Amino acids: CASSGWLGRLAGAPLVLDTQYF.